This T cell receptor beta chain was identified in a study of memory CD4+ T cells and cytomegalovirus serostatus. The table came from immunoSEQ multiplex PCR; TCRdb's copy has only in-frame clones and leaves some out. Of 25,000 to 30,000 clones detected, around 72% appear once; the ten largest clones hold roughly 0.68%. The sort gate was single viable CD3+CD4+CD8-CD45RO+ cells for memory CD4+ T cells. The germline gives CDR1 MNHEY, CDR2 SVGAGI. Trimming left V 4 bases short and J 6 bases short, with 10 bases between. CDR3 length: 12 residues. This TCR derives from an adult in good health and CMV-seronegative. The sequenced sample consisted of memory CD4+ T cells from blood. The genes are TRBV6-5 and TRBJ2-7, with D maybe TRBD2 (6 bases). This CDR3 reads CASSSLGGEQYF. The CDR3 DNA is TGTGCCAGCAGTTCCCTGGGGGGCGAGCAGTACTTC.